Below, 12 T cell receptor beta chains from the same sample are listed, as sequenced in a study of T cells in Graves' hyperthyroidism and ophthalmopathy. Authors of the study amplified TCR beta CDR3 regions from RNA transcripts. The HTBI primer set served for first-round RT-PCR of the TCR CDR3. TCRdb itself ran the multiplex PCR reads through MiXCR, one entry per CDR3 protein. Seen here are around 690,000 distinct CDR3 sequences, approximately 15% observed once, and the top ten hold roughly a sixth. The sample was blood. These TCRs come from a man aged 45-65 years with Graves' hyperthyroidism.

The CDR3 sequence is CASRPGLAGMETQYF. DNA of the CDR3: TGTGCCAGTCGGCCGGGACTAGCGGGAATGGAGACCCAGTACTTC. This chain uses TRBV3-1 with TRBJ2-5; 13 bases line up with TRBD2. In germline, CDR1 is LGHDT, CDR2 YNNKEL (reference sequence). The J segment lost 5 bases and the V segment lost 9 bases, leaving 9 bases of the junction unmatched. This CDR3 spans 15 amino acids.

This clonotype has a handful of counts. The chain carries TRBV28 and TRBJ2-5; 9 bases fit TRBD1. This CDR3 is built from 15 residues. The trim removed 1 base at V and 4 bases at J, leaving 4 bases unmatched. The germline CDR1 and CDR2 sequences are MDHEN and SYDVKM. CDR3 DNA: TGTGCCAGCAGTTTATTACAGGGGGCGATAGAGACCCAGTACTTC. Protein: CASSLLQGAIETQYF.

The V and J genes are TRBV11-3 and TRBJ2-6; possibly TRBD1 for D (5 bases). The CDR3 length is 20 residues. V lost 0 bases to trimming and J lost 0 bases, with 18 bases between them. Per germline, CDR1 SGHNT and CDR2 YENEEA. This chain's CDR3 is CASSLDLGVAASSGANVLTF. The CDR3 DNA is TGTGCCAGCAGCTTAGATCTAGGGGTAGCAGCCAGCTCTGGGGCCAACGTCCTGACTTTC.

Many counts were recorded for this clonotype. CDR3 region: CSAYRTSSYNEQFF. Here the CDR3 DNA reads TGCAGTGCCTACAGGACTAGCTCCTACAATGAGCAGTTCTTC. The rearrangement joins TRBV20-1 to TRBJ2-1; TRBD2 matches at 7 bases. V lost 6 bases to trimming and J lost 0 bases; unmatched junction nucleotides: 5. CDR3 size: 14 residues. Germline lookup yields CDR1 DFQATT and CDR2 SNEGSKA (reference sequence).

The chain joins TRBV24-1 to TRBJ2-1; 10 bases are a match to TRBD2. The CDR3 spans 15 residues. V lost 9 bases, J lost 8 bases, and 12 bases stayed unmatched. CDR1 KGHDR and CDR2 SFDVKD come from the germline V gene. In DNA, the CDR3 is TGTGCCACCGCGGAAGGGGCTAGCGGGAGCTATGAGCAGTTCTTC. It is translated as CATAEGASGSYEQFF.

CDR3 coding DNA: TGTGCCAGCAGTTTATGGGGGGGGGGCAGGGTGGCAGATACGCAGTATTTT. As protein: CASSLWGGGRVADTQYF. This chain uses TRBV28 with TRBJ2-3; a weak D match, TRBD2 (7 bases). V was pared by 0 bases and J by 4 bases, with 17 bases between. CDR3 length: 17 residues. Per germline, CDR1 MDHEN and CDR2 SYDVKM. Using reference TRBV28 and TRBJ2-3 for the parts outside the CDR3, the full variable domain is DVKVTQSSRYLVKRTGEKVFLECVQDMDHENMFWYRQDPGLGLRLIYFSYDVKMKEKGDIPEGYSVSREKKERFSLILESASTNQTSMYLCASSLWGGGRVADTQYFGPGTRLTVL.

The CDR3 reads CASGRGRTDTQYF. The CDR3 DNA reads TGTGCCAGTGGCCGGGGGCGAACAGATACGCAGTATTTT. The V gene is TRBV19, the J gene TRBJ2-3; D may be TRBD1 or TRBD2 (6 bases each). The CDR3 has 13 residues. V was trimmed by 8 bases and J by 3 bases, leaving 12 bases between them. Looked up from germline, CDR1 is LNHDA and CDR2 is SQIVND (reference sequence).

With regard to this clonotype: A much bigger clone sits one base away, suggesting this may be a read error. The CDR3 DNA follows: TGTGCCAGCAGCCTGCGGCCCGCGGGAGCCGGGGAGCTGTTTTTT. This translates into CASSLRPAGAGELFF. The rearrangement links TRBV3-1 to TRBJ2-2, with TRBD2 matching over 7 bases. Germline-derived CDR1 and CDR2 are LGHDT and YNNKEL (reference sequence). The CDR3 is made up of 15 amino acids. J was trimmed by 6 bases and V by 4 bases; bases with no gene match: 8.

The table lists this clonotype with many counts. The chain is built from TRBV6-1 and TRBJ1-5; TRBD1 agrees at 7 bases. CDR3 length: 14 amino acids. From germline, CDR1 is MNHNS and CDR2 SASEGT. J was trimmed by 4 bases and V by 6 bases; bases with no gene match: 6. This CDR3 is CASRRDRQNQPQHF. Written as DNA, the CDR3 is TGTGCCAGCAGACGGGACAGACAAAATCAGCCCCAGCATTTT.

This clonotype was recorded many times. The chain links TRBV4-1 to TRBJ2-7, with TRBD2 identical over 8 bases. This CDR3 contains 15 residues. Germline-derived CDR1 and CDR2 are MGHRA and YSYEKL. J lost 2 bases, V lost 4 bases, and 7 bases had no gene match. DNA for the CDR3: TGCGCCAGCAGCCCCCGGGAGGGGTCCACCTACGAGCAGTACTTC. Amino acids: CASSPREGSTYEQYF.

This clonotype has ten or more counts. This chain uses TRBV12-3 or TRBV12-4 with TRBJ2-1, with D possibly TRBD1 on 6 matching bases. The ends were cut back, 6 bases at V and 8 bases at J, with 20 bases in the middle. The CDR3 is 15 residues long. The CDR3 coding sequence is TGTGCCAGCAGGGACGAAGGGGGATCATTCCATGAGCAGTTCTTC. Protein sequence: CASRDEGGSFHEQFF.

The CDR3 DNA reads TGTGCCAGTACCGGGACAGGGTTTGAAGCTTTCTTT. Residues: CASTGTGFEAFF. This chain links TRBV19 with TRBJ1-1, with 9 bases matching TRBD1. This CDR3 spans 12 amino acids. Looked up from germline, CDR1 is LNHDA and CDR2 is SQIVND (reference sequence). Trimming cost V 7 bases and J 7 bases; bases outside gene matches: 4.